Presented here are 24 T cell receptor beta chains from one specimen sequenced in a study of T cells in Graves' hyperthyroidism and ophthalmopathy. Amplification yielded TCR beta CDR3 regions, with RNA transcripts as the source. First-round RT-PCR of the TCR CDR3 relied on the HTBI primer set. TCRdb recomputed calls from the multiplex PCR reads with MiXCR, one row per CDR3 protein. The repertoire consists of around 250,000 distinct CDR3 sequences, with 16% occurring once and the leading ten covering around 30%. Sequencing was performed on blood. These receptors came from a woman aged 18 to 35 with Graves' ophthalmopathy.

This clonotype was seen many times. The V call is TRBV5-1, the J call TRBJ2-3, with 8 bases that match TRBD2. V dropped 4 bases and J dropped 2; count of bases not matched to a gene: 12. The CDR3 has 17 residues. Germline loops: CDR1 SGHRS, CDR2 YFSETQ. The CDR3 is CASSAYPTSGNTDTQYF. The CDR3 coding sequence is TGCGCCAGCAGCGCCTATCCTACTAGCGGTAACACAGATACGCAGTATTTT.

Many counts were recorded for this clonotype. The V call is TRBV6-1, the J call TRBJ1-5; the D is unclear. Trimming took off 1 base at V and 0 bases at J, with 4 bases between the two ends. There are 14 residues in the CDR3. Looked up from germline, CDR1 is MNHNS and CDR2 is SASEGT. The CDR3 DNA reads as TGTGCCAGCAGTGAAGATGGTAGCAATCAGCCCCAGCATTTT. As protein: CASSEDGSNQPQHF.

In its sample, this clonotype was seen many times. The chain couples TRBV5-5 to TRBJ2-3, with 7 positions matching TRBD2. Germline values: CDR1 SGHKS, CDR2 YYEKEE (reference sequence). The junction had 9 bases not matched to a gene; V was cut back by 2 bases and J by 3 bases. CDR3 length: 16 amino acids. Here the CDR3 reads CASSFGRTGGTDTQYF. Written as DNA, the CDR3 is TGTGCCAGCAGCTTTGGTCGAACGGGGGGAACAGATACGCAGTATTTT. Full variable domain (rest looked up from reference TRBV5-5 and TRBJ2-3): DAGVTQSPTHLIKTRGQQVTLRCSPISGHKSVSWYQQVLGQGPQFIFQYYEKEERGRGNFPDRFSARQFPNYSSELNVNALLLGDSALYLCASSFGRTGGTDTQYFGPGTRLTVL.

This clonotype appeared many times. The J gene is TRBJ2-7, the V gene TRBV28, with D possibly matching TRBD2 (5 bases). The CDR3 covers 16 residues. V lost 2 bases, J lost 3 bases, and 17 bases lay in between. The V gene's germline CDR1 is MDHEN and CDR2 SYDVKM. CDR3 region: CASSLRVTGYLYEQYF. DNA for the CDR3: TGTGCCAGCAGTTTACGAGTTACGGGGTACCTCTACGAGCAGTACTTC.

This chain links TRBV7-9 with TRBJ2-3, with TRBD2 matching 14 bases. CDR1 and CDR2 from the germline V gene are SEHNR and FQNEAQ (reference sequence). Trimming removed 4 bases from V and 0 bases from J; junction bases left unmatched: 6. CDR3 length equals 18 residues. CDR3 in DNA: TGTGCCAGCAGCTCGGACTGGACTAGCGGGGGGAGCACAGATACGCAGTATTTT. Residues: CASSSDWTSGGSTDTQYF.

The table lists this clonotype with many counts. This may stem from a read error, because a much larger clone lies one nucleotide away. This sequence joins TRBV28 and TRBJ1-5; no definite D call. This CDR3 has 14 residues. CDR1 and CDR2 (germline): MDHEN, SYDVKM. Here the CDR3 reads CANSLQGSNQPQHF. CDR3 coding DNA: TGTGCCAACAGTTTACAAGGTAGCAATCAGCCCCAGCATTTT.

This clonotype has a count of ten or more. V gene TRBV18 combines with J gene TRBJ2-7; TRBD1 matches 7 bases. Looked up from germline, CDR1 is KGHSH and CDR2 is LQKENI. Trimming removed 2 bases from V and 0 bases from J; junction bases left unmatched: 10. The CDR3 sequence is 17 residues long. DNA for the CDR3: TGTGCCAGCTCACCATATGTGACCAGGGGGATCTCCTACGAGCAGTACTTC. It codes for CASSPYVTRGISYEQYF.

This clonotype was seen at least ten times. The chain employs TRBV18 and TRBJ2-1; D ambiguous. This CDR3 has 18 residues. The V end lost 3 bases, the J end lost 7 bases, and 25 bases lay between the germline ends. The V gene's germline CDR1 is KGHSH and CDR2 LQKENI. The chain's CDR3 is CASSPKSRLDWFRNEQFF. The CDR3 DNA is TGTGCCAGCTCACCCAAATCCCGCCTAGATTGGTTTAGGAATGAGCAGTTCTTC.

This clonotype was recorded many times. The chain recombines TRBV2 with TRBJ1-1; 7 positions agree with TRBD1. With V trimmed by 6 bases and J by 4 bases, 2 bases remained unmatched. Germline V gives CDR1 SNHLY, CDR2 FYNNEI. This CDR3 spans 12 amino acids. The CDR3 is CASRDRFTEAFF. The CDR3, as DNA: TGTGCCAGCAGGGACAGGTTCACTGAAGCTTTCTTT.

This clonotype was recorded many times. The V call is TRBV3-1, the J call TRBJ1-2; D is undetermined. V was clipped by 0 bases and J by 3 bases, with 11 bases between them. Per germline, CDR1 LGHDT and CDR2 YNNKEL (reference sequence). CDR3 length: 15 residues. The CDR3 sequence: CASSQDLSGYYGYTF. The DNA of the CDR3 is TGTGCCAGCAGCCAAGATCTATCAGGCTACTATGGCTACACCTTC.

In its sample, this clonotype was seen a few times. The chain uses TRBV7-8 and TRBJ2-1; D unresolved. The germline CDR1 and CDR2 sequences are SGHVS and FQNEAQ. This CDR3 comprises 12 residues. Trimming removed 2 bases from V and 9 bases from J, with 8 bases in between. As DNA, the CDR3 is TGTGCCAGCAGCTTAATGAGTTGTGAGCAGTTCTTC. This codes for CASSLMSCEQFF.

This clonotype was counted between two and nine times. An end of the junction does not agree with germline; a read error may underlie this. This chain uses TRBV4-1 with TRBJ1-5; D ambiguous. This CDR3 comprises 15 residues. Germline lookup yields CDR1 MGHRA and CDR2 YSYEKL. Written as DNA, the CDR3 is TGCGCCAGCGGCCAAGAAGACGGGCTCAATCAGCCCCAGCATTTT. Translating gives CASGQEDGLNQPQHF.

The J gene is TRBJ1-1, the V gene TRBV20-1; 7 nucleotides match TRBD1. CDR3 size: 16 residues. Trimming took 1 base from V and 1 from J; bases not matched to a gene: 9. CDR1 is DFQATT, CDR2 SNEGSKA, per germline (reference sequence). CDR3 coding DNA: TGCAGTGCTAGAGTTCAACTCGGGACAGAGAACACTGAAGCTTTCTTT. Its translation is CSARVQLGTENTEAFF.

This clonotype was counted many times. The V call is TRBV30, the J call TRBJ2-1, with 9 nucleotides matching TRBD2. The CDR3 contains 17 residues. V shed 3 bases and J 0 bases; nucleotides not matched to a gene: 9. Germline V gene sequence: CDR1 GTSNPN, CDR2 SVGIG (reference sequence). As DNA, the CDR3 is TGTGCCTGGAGGCTACAGACTAGCGGCAACTCCTACAATGAGCAGTTCTTC. It encodes CAWRLQTSGNSYNEQFF.

This clonotype showed up many times. V usage is TRBV7-9 and J usage is TRBJ2-7, with TRBD1 identical over 10 bases. Germline trimming cut 1 base from V and 4 bases from J; bases unmatched to any gene: 7. The CDR3 is 16 residues long. Per the germline V gene, CDR1 is SEHNR and CDR2 is FQNEAQ (reference sequence). CDR3 residues: CASSLDLGQGRYEQYF. Here the CDR3 DNA reads TGTGCCAGCAGCTTAGATCTGGGACAGGGGAGGTACGAGCAGTACTTC.

The rearrangement uses TRBV10-1 and TRBJ2-3; possibly TRBD1 for D (6 bases). Germline CDR1 is WNHNN and CDR2 is SYGVQD (reference sequence). The CDR3 runs 15 residues. Deletions cut 0 bases from V and 4 bases from J, with 11 bases between. The CDR3 spells CASSESNRVSDTQYF. DNA for the CDR3: TGCGCCAGCAGTGAGTCGAACAGGGTTTCAGATACGCAGTATTTT.

At least ten counts were recorded for this clonotype. The chain is built from TRBV18 and TRBJ2-1; the D gene is possibly TRBD2 (5 bases). V lost 0 bases to trimming and J lost 4 bases, with 7 bases between them. CDR1 is KGHSH, CDR2 LQKENI, per germline. This CDR3 has 14 residues. The CDR3 loop reads CASSPPGLYNEQFF. Written as DNA, the CDR3 is TGTGCCAGCTCACCACCCGGACTGTACAATGAGCAGTTCTTC.

This clonotype was detected ten times or more. The genes are TRBV20-1 and TRBJ2-4; D is ambiguous. The CDR3 extends over 11 amino acids. Trimming left V 6 bases short and J 9 bases short, with 12 bases between. CDR1 is DFQATT, CDR2 SNEGSKA, per germline (reference sequence). The CDR3 DNA reads TGCAGTGCCCCGGAAACGAGCATTCAGTACTTC. The encoded protein is CSAPETSIQYF.

This clonotype occurred many times. The rearrangement joins TRBV7-3 to TRBJ2-3; perhaps D is TRBD1 or TRBD2 (5 bases each). V lost 4 bases and J lost 0, with 17 bases in between. Germline V lookup: CDR1 SGHTA, CDR2 FQGTGA. The CDR3 consists of 17 residues. CDR3 amino acids: CASSSVGVARSTDTQYF. The CDR3 DNA follows: TGTGCCAGCAGCTCAGTGGGGGTCGCACGTAGCACAGATACGCAGTATTTT.

This clonotype showed up many times. The CDR3 DNA is TGTGCCAGCAGCTTAGTAGTATCGGCGCAGTATTTT. Amino acid sequence: CASSLVVSAQYF. V usage is TRBV7-2 and J usage is TRBJ2-3; D unresolved. The CDR3 sequence is 12 residues long. CDR1 and CDR2 (germline): SGHTA, FQGNSA. V was shortened by 1 base and J by 10 bases, with 9 bases between the two germline ends.

This clonotype was seen at least ten times. This chain uses TRBV5-6 with TRBJ1-1, with D unclear. The ends were cut back, 4 bases at V and 3 bases at J, with 13 bases in the middle. CDR3 length equals 14 residues. Looked up from germline, CDR1 is SGHDT and CDR2 is YYEEEE. CDR3 DNA sequence: TGTGCCAGCAGCCCGGGAAGCGGGTACACTGAAGCTTTCTTT. Residues: CASSPGSGYTEAFF. Full variable domain (remainder filled in from reference TRBV5-6 and TRBJ1-1): DAGVTQSPTHLIKTRGQQVTLRCSPKSGHDTVSWYQQALGQGPQFIFQYYEEEERQRGNFPDRFSGHQFPNYSSELNVNALLLGDSALYLCASSPGSGYTEAFFGQGTRLTVV.

This clonotype was detected many times. This chain connects TRBV27 to TRBJ2-7, with a possible D match to TRBD2 (6 bases). The ends were cut back, 5 bases at V and 3 bases at J, with 17 bases in the middle. Germline loops: CDR1 MNHEY, CDR2 SMNVEV (reference sequence). The CDR3 has 15 amino acids. The CDR3 loop reads CASSLGGATLYEQYF. DNA of the CDR3: TGTGCCAGCAGTCTTGGCGGGGCCACCCTCTACGAGCAGTACTTC.

This clonotype was recorded at least ten times. The J gene is TRBJ1-3, the V gene TRBV7-2; D possibly corresponds to TRBD1 (5 bases). The CDR3 runs 15 residues. Germline CDR1 is SGHTA and CDR2 is FQGNSA. V dropped 5 bases and J dropped 0 bases, with 11 bases sitting between them. The CDR3 DNA follows: TGTGCCAGCAGCCCAGGGTTCTCCTCTGGAAACACCATATATTTT. This encodes CASSPGFSSGNTIYF. The full variable domain, in which reference TRBV7-2 and TRBJ1-3 provide the parts outside the CDR3, is GAGVSQSPSNKVTEKGKDVELRCDPISGHTALYWYRQSLGQGLEFLIYFQGNSAPDKSGLPSDRFSAERTGGSVSTLTIQRTQQEDSAVYLCASSPGFSSGNTIYFGEGSWLTVV.

The table lists this clonotype with many counts. The rearrangement joins TRBV7-2 to TRBJ2-7; no clear D gene. This CDR3 is built from 14 residues. V dropped 5 bases and J dropped 1 base, with 12 bases sitting between them. The V gene's germline CDR1 is SGHTA and CDR2 FQGNSA. The CDR3 loop reads CASSPATLSYEQYF. The CDR3 DNA reads as TGTGCCAGCAGCCCGGCTACCTTGTCCTACGAGCAGTACTTC.